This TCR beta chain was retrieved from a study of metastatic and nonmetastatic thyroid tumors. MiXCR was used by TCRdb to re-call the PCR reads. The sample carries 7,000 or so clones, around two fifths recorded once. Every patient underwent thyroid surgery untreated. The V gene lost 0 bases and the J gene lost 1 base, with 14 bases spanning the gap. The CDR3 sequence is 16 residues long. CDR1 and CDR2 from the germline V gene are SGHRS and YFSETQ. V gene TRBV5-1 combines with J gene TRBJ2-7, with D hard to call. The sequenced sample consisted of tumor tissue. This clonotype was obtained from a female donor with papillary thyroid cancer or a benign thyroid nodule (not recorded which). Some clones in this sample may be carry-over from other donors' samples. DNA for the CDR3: TGCGCCAGCAGCTTGGTTCGAGCGCCTCTGTCCTACGAGCAGTACTTC. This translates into CASSLVRAPLSYEQYF.